This record covers a single T cell receptor (beta chain). Its target is unknown. This CDR3 has 16 residues. CDR1 MDHEN and CDR2 SYDVKM come from the germline V gene. V was clipped by 6 bases and J by 2 bases, with 20 bases between them. This record comes from a study of siplizumab effects on memory and regulatory T cells. Study-wide results and limits: Mappable CD4+ clones that were alloreactive averaged approximately 64% Treg-derived with siplizumab versus 25% to 30% in controls.

Assay used: immunoSEQ multiplex PCR; TCRdb lists only in-frame clones, some missing. This sample carries 100,000 to 110,000 clones, more than 85% of them seen once, and the ten largest clones take 0.15%. This clonotype originated in a human donor in good health. Sequences were obtained from CD4+ T cells sorted from blood. V is TRBV28 and J is TRBJ2-7; D is tentatively TRBD1 or TRBD2 (5 bases each). CDR3 protein: CASRQSGDLGAYEQYF. Here the CDR3 DNA reads TGTGCCAGCAGACAATCAGGAGACCTGGGGGCCTACGAGCAGTACTTC.